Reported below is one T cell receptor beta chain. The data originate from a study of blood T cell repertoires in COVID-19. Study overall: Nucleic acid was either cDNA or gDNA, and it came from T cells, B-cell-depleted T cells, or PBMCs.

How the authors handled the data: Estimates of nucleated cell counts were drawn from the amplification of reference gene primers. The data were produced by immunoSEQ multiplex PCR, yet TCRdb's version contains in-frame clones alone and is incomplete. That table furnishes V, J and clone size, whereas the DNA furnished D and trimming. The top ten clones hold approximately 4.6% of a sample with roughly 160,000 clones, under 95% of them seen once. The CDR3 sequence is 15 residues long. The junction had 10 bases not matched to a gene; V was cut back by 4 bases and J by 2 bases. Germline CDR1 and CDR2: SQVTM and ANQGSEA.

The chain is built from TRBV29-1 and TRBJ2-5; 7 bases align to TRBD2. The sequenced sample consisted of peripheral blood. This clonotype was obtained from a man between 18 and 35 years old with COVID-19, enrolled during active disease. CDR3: CSVVLGGGPQETQYF. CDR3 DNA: TGCAGCGTTGTGCTTGGGGGAGGGCCGCAAGAGACCCAGTACTTC. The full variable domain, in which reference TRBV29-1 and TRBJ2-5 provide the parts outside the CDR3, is SAVISQKPSRDICQRGTSLTIQCQVDSQVTMMFWYRQQPGQSLTLIATANQGSEATYESGFVIDKFPISRPNLTFSTLTVSNMSPEDSSIYLCSVVLGGGPQETQYFGPGTRLLVL.